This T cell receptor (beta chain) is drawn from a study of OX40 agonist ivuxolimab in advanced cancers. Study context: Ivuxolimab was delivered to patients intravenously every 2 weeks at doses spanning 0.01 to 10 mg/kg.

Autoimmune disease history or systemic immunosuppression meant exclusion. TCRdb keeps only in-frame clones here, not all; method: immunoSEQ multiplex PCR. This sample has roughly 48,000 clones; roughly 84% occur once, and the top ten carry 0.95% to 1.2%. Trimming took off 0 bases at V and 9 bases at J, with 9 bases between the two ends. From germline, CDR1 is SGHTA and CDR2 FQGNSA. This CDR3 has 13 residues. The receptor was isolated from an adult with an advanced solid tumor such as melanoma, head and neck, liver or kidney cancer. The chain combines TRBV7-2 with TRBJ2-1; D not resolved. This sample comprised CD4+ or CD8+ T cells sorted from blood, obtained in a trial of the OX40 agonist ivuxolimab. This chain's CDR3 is CASSLAGRSEQFF. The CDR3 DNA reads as TGTGCCAGCAGCTTAGCGGGCCGGAGTGAGCAGTTCTTC.